Listed here is a single T cell receptor beta chain. Its antigen is still unknown. This sample was taken from a study of cytomegalovirus exposure and HLA in healthy donors. The study's findings and limits: The classifier reportedly diagnosed cytomegalovirus status with high sensitivity and specificity.

With 60 Vbeta and 13 Jbeta primers, the PCR was carried out. The table came from immunoSEQ multiplex PCR; TCRdb's copy has only in-frame clones and leaves some out. The sample records about 190,000 clones, roughly 80% being singletons. The CDR3 runs to 15 residues. Looked up from germline, CDR1 is MGHRA and CDR2 is YSYEKL. V was cut by 5 bases and J by 0 bases, with 13 bases left in between. Sequenced sample: PBMCs. The chain links TRBV4-1 to TRBJ1-1, with D perhaps TRBD1 (5 bases). This clonotype was sampled from a woman aged 18 to 35 in good health and CMV-seronegative. CDR3 sequence reads: CASSTRTFLNTEAFF. The CDR3 region has the DNA TGCGCCAGCAGCACCCGGACATTTTTGAACACTGAAGCTTTCTTT.